This T cell receptor (beta chain) derives from a study of blood T cell repertoires in COVID-19. Between the trimmed V and J ends, which lost 4 bases and 5 bases, there was a span of 11 bases. CDR1 and CDR2 (germline): SGHDN, FVKESK. The CDR3 has 13 amino acids. Using immunoSEQ multiplex PCR, the repertoire was profiled, and TCRdb retains in-frame clones only, with some absent. The sample contains approximately 220,000 clones, approximately 90% of which appear only once. The chain joins TRBV14 to TRBJ1-2; D is ambiguous. The origin of this receptor is a man over 45 with acute or convalescent COVID-19. The sample taken for sequencing was peripheral blood. The CDR3 region is CASSPFEEYGYTF. CDR3 DNA: TGTGCCAGCAGCCCGTTTGAGGAATATGGCTACACCTTC.